These T cell receptor beta chains were read from a single sample in a study of blood T cell repertoires in COVID-19. Data came from immunoSEQ multiplex PCR; TCRdb stores just in-frame clones and leaves some out. The sample shows roughly 250,000 clones, 90% to 95% of them seen only once. The sequenced sample was PBMCs or T cells enriched from blood (not recorded which). These receptors all stem from a woman between 18 and 29 years old who had recovered from COVID-19. The CDR3 runs from the conserved cysteine through the conserved F or W. The order of the fields is D gene, J gene, clone size, V gene, CDR3 protein, CDR3 DNA. D genes are given only for firm matches. A clone size is listed for some rows: how often the clone was seen (once, few, many), or a class if it is expanded.

TRBD2	TRBJ2-5	.	TRBV5-1	CASQAGGLSETQYF	TGCGCCAGCCAAGCGGGAGGGCTATCAGAGACCCAGTACTTC
TRBD2	TRBJ2-1	.	TRBV4-3	CASSQAGGSYNEQFF	TGCGCCAGCAGCCAAGCGGGGGGCTCCTACAATGAGCAGTTCTTC
.	TRBJ2-5	.	TRBV10-3	CAAAGDSVLQQTQYF	TGTGCCGCCGCGGGCGATAGCGTTCTCCAGCAGACCCAGTACTTC
.	TRBJ1-2	.	TRBV12-5	CASGLVLSNGYTF	TGTGCTAGTGGTTTGGTACTATCAAATGGCTACACCTTC
TRBD2	TRBJ2-1	.	TRBV25-1	CASSGPFGGGAVYNEQFF	TGTGCCAGCAGTGGCCCCTTTGGCGGGGGGGCCGTATACAATGAGCAGTTCTTC
TRBD2	TRBJ2-7	.	TRBV4-1	CASSQVPGGSYEQYF	TGCGCCAGCAGCCAAGTACCGGGAGGCTCCTACGAGCAGTACTTC
.	TRBJ2-3	.	TRBV5-1	CASSAGTGGTDTQYF	TGCGCCAGCAGCGCCGGGACGGGAGGCACAGATACGCAGTATTTT
.	TRBJ2-3	.	TRBV24-1	CATSDLPGNTDTQYF	TGTGCCACCAGTGATTTGCCGGGGAACACAGATACGCAGTATTTT
.	TRBJ1-4	.	TRBV3-1/TRBV3-2	CASSQLEKLFF	TGTGCCAGCAGCCAGTTAGAAAAACTGTTTTTT
.	TRBJ1-1	.	TRBV4-2	CASSRNLNTEAFF	TGTGCCAGCAGCCGCAACTTGAACACTGAAGCTTTCTTT
TRBD1	TRBJ1-1	.	TRBV2	CASRSDREVKAEAFF	TGTGCCAGCAGGTCTGACAGGGAGGTTAAGGCTGAAGCTTTCTTT
.	TRBJ1-1	.	TRBV29-1	CSVGGRNTEAFF	TGCAGCGTTGGCGGCAGGAACACTGAAGCTTTCTTT
.	TRBJ2-5	once	TRBV5-5	CASSPQGWTETQYF	TGTGCCAGCAGCCCTCAGGGGTGGACGGAGACCCAGTACTTC
.	TRBJ1-4	.	TRBV6-5	CASSYSKQANEKLFF	TGTGCCAGCAGTTACTCGAAACAGGCAAATGAAAAACTGTTTTTT
.	TRBJ1-5	once	TRBV10-3	CAITPVLDQPQHF	TGTGCCATCACGCCGGTCTTGGATCAGCCCCAGCATTTT
.	TRBJ1-5	.	TRBV28	CASSLQARVEQPQHF	TGTGCCAGCAGTTTACAGGCCAGGGTTGAGCAGCCCCAGCATTTT
.	TRBJ2-1	.	TRBV6-6	CASSYRKQVDEQFF	TGTGCCAGCAGTTACCGGAAACAGGTGGATGAGCAGTTCTTC
TRBD1	TRBJ2-7	.	TRBV23-1	CASSHDPVMDRGGVRYEQYF	TGCGCCAGCAGTCACGACCCAGTCATGGACAGGGGAGGGGTGAGGTACGAGCAGTACTTC
.	TRBJ1-1	.	TRBV6-5	CASSYSGQGMNTEAFF	TGTGCCAGCAGTTACTCGGGGCAGGGGATGAACACTGAAGCTTTCTTT
.	TRBJ1-2	.	TRBV9	CASSVGGKGYTF	TGTGCCAGCAGCGTGGGAGGAAAAGGCTACACCTTC
.	TRBJ1-5	once	TRBV29-1	CSVVSGNSNQPQHF	TGCAGCGTTGTCTCCGGGAATAGCAATCAGCCCCAGCATTTT
.	TRBJ2-4	.	TRBV7-9	CASSSDRAKNIQYF	TGTGCCAGCAGCTCCGACAGGGCCAAAAACATTCAGTACTTC
TRBD1	TRBJ1-6	.	TRBV12-3/TRBV12-4	CASRGRQGTPLHF	TGTGCCAGCAGAGGGAGACAGGGAACACCCCTCCACTTT
.	TRBJ2-5	.	TRBV5-4	CASSLGDGETQYF	TGTGCCAGCAGCTTGGGTGACGGGGAGACCCAGTACTTC
TRBD1	TRBJ1-2	.	TRBV5-1	CASSLDGTAVNYGYTF	TGCGCCAGCAGCTTGGACGGGACAGCGGTTAACTATGGCTACACCTTC
.	TRBJ1-2	.	TRBV12-5	CASGLVLYGGADGYTF	TGTGCTAGTGGTTTGGTACTTTATGGGGGCGCGGACGGCTACACCTTC
TRBD1	TRBJ1-2	.	TRBV29-1	CSVQTNRGRNYGYTF	TGCAGCGTGCAAACAAACAGGGGGAGAAACTATGGCTACACCTTC
.	TRBJ2-3	.	TRBV3-1/TRBV3-2	CASSPNRQARSTDTQYF	TGTGCCAGCAGCCCTAACCGACAGGCCAGGAGCACAGATACGCAGTATTTT
TRBD2	TRBJ2-1	.	TRBV29-1	CSVAGGYNEQFF	TGCAGCGTTGCCGGGGGGTACAATGAGCAGTTCTTC
.	TRBJ2-7	.	TRBV3-1/TRBV3-2	CASSRPGRQATYEQYF	TGTGCCAGCAGCCGCCCCGGCCGACAGGCTACCTACGAGCAGTACTTC
TRBD2	TRBJ2-1	.	TRBV5-4	CASSLAGGQAPEQFF	TGTGCCAGCAGCTTAGCGGGAGGACAGGCTCCGGAGCAGTTCTTC
.	TRBJ1-2	.	TRBV28	CASSFRERVYGYTF	TGTGCCAGCAGTTTCAGGGAACGCGTCTATGGCTACACCTTC
.	TRBJ2-7	.	TRBV4-1	CASSQTLSQELEQYF	TGCGCCAGCAGCCAAACGCTTAGTCAGGAACTCGAGCAGTACTTC
.	TRBJ1-1	.	TRBV28	CASSLNSEAFF	TGTGCCAGCAGTTTAAACAGTGAAGCTTTCTTT
TRBD1	TRBJ2-3	.	TRBV9	CASSRSGTGRAAGSTDTQYF	TGTGCCAGCAGCAGATCCGGGACAGGGAGGGCGGCGGGGAGCACAGATACGCAGTATTTT
.	TRBJ1-1	.	TRBV19	CASLRTYAATEAFF	TGTGCCAGCCTTAGGACTTACGCGGCCACTGAAGCTTTCTTT
.	TRBJ2-3	once	TRBV5-1	CASSRTDTQYF	TGCGCCAGCAGCCGGACAGATACGCAGTATTTT
.	TRBJ2-2	.	TRBV6-2/TRBV6-3	CASSYGQPLWVGELFF	TGTGCCAGCAGTTACGGACAGCCCCTTTGGGTCGGGGAGCTGTTTTTT
TRBD1	TRBJ1-5	once	TRBV2	CASRRTGLVFGNQPQHF	TGTGCCAGCAGGAGGACAGGGCTGGTATTTGGCAATCAGCCCCAGCATTTT
.	TRBJ1-5	.	TRBV5-1	CASSLDPGANQPQHF	TGCGCCAGCAGCTTGGATCCGGGTGCCAATCAGCCCCAGCATTTT
.	TRBJ1-2	.	TRBV7-2	CASSPRGVNGYTF	TGTGCCAGCAGCCCCCGGGGGGTCAATGGCTACACCTTC
.	TRBJ1-6	.	TRBV5-5	CASSLNLRGDSPLHF	TGTGCCAGCAGCTTGAACCTCCGGGGAGATTCACCCCTCCACTTT
.	TRBJ2-1	.	TRBV6-4	CASSDSYNDEQFF	TGTGCCAGCAGTGACTCGTACAACGATGAGCAGTTCTTC
TRBD2	TRBJ2-7	.	TRBV28	CASSLAGGLYEQYF	TGTGCCAGCAGTTTAGCGGGAGGGCTCTACGAGCAGTACTTC
TRBD2	TRBJ2-1	.	TRBV7-2	CASSSTGTSEQFF	TGTGCCAGCAGTTCCACCGGGACTAGCGAGCAGTTCTTC
.	TRBJ2-5	.	TRBV19	CASKGQETQYF	TGTGCCAGTAAGGGGCAAGAGACCCAGTACTTC
.	TRBJ2-7	.	TRBV7-9	CASSTTSTYEQYF	TGTGCCAGCAGCACGACTAGTACCTACGAGCAGTACTTC
.	TRBJ2-2	once	TRBV5-4	CASSRRPGTGELFF	TGTGCCAGCAGCAGGAGGCCGGGCACCGGGGAGCTGTTTTTT
.	TRBJ2-1	.	TRBV11-2	CASSSGLAFF	TGTGCCAGCAGCTCCGGGCTAGCCTTCTTC
TRBD1	TRBJ1-2	.	TRBV19	CASSIGSTGYYGYTF	TGTGCCAGTAGTATAGGGTCGACAGGGTACTATGGCTACACCTTC
TRBD1	TRBJ1-2	.	TRBV19	CASSSTGGALGYGYTF	TGTGCCAGTAGTAGCACAGGGGGCGCATTGGGCTATGGCTACACCTTC